The present T cell receptor beta chain was sequenced within a study of cytomegalovirus exposure and HLA in healthy donors. Background on the study: It was reported in a later analysis that the same platform had been used for the 120 or so validation repertoires as for the 666 first-cohort repertoires. Study-wide results and limits: TCR beta chains numbering 164 were designated cytomegalovirus-associated.

Trimming took 4 bases from V and 1 from J; bases not matched to a gene: 6. The V gene's germline CDR1 is LGHNA and CDR2 YSLEER. The CDR3 is 16 amino acids. Turning to this clone: No antigen is known for it.

Repertoires were generated with immunoSEQ multiplex PCR, while TCRdb's copy carries only in-frame clones and drops some. The sample yields fewer than 200,000 clones, approximately 86% seen once. The receptor's source is a woman under 30 in good health and CMV-seronegative. The chain carries TRBV4-3 and TRBJ2-3; 9 bases match TRBD1. The source material was PBMCs. For the CDR3, the DNA is TGCGCCAGCAGCCTTATCACAGGGGGCGGCACAGATACGCAGTATTTT. Its protein is CASSLITGGGTDTQYF.